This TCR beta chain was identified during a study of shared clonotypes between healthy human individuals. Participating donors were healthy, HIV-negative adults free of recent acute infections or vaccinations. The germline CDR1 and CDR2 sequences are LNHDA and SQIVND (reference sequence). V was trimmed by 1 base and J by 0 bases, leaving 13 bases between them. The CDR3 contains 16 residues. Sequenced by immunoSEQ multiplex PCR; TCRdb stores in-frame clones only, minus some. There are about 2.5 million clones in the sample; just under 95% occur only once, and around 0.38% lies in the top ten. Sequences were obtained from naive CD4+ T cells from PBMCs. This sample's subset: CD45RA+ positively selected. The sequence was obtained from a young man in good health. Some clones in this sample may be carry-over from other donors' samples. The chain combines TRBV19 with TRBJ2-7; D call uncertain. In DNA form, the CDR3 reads TGTGCCAGTAGTATAGCGGCCTCCTCGAGCTCCTACGAGCAGTACTTC. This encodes CASSIAASSSSYEQYF.